The 20 T cell receptor beta chains below all came from one sample that was sequenced in a study of T-cell memory formation after mild COVID-19. MiXCR, run by TCRdb on the 5' RACE reads, gives a single entry per CDR3 protein. The data contain around 400,000 distinct CDR3 sequences, 20% to 25% of them singletons. Sequencing was carried out using PBMCs or a T cell subset sorted from them (not recorded which). These receptors all come from an adult woman who had mild COVID-19 (a few samples of this study predate the infection). Cell type and time point are not known.

This clonotype was detected only a few times. This sequence joins TRBV5-5 and TRBJ2-5; TRBD1 agrees at 7 bases. The CDR3 spans 16 residues. Germline V gene lookup returns CDR1 SGHKS and CDR2 YYEKEE (reference sequence). Trimming cost V 0 bases and J 1 base; bases outside gene matches: 6. The CDR3 sequence is CASSLGLYRGQETQYF. CDR3 DNA: TGTGCCAGCAGCTTGGGCCTCTACAGGGGCCAAGAGACCCAGTACTTC.

This clonotype was seen only a few times. J is TRBJ1-6 and V is TRBV7-9; D perhaps matches TRBD1 (6 bases). The CDR3 totals 14 residues. Trimming took off 5 bases at V and 2 bases at J, with 7 bases between the two ends. Germline assignment: CDR1 SEHNR and CDR2 FQNEAQ (reference sequence). The CDR3 is CASSRTAYNSPLHF. CDR3 DNA: TGTGCCAGCAGCCGGACAGCCTATAATTCACCCCTCCACTTT.

The J gene is TRBJ2-2, the V gene TRBV4-1, with 8 positions matching TRBD2. Germline loops: CDR1 MGHRA, CDR2 YSYEKL. This CDR3 is 20 amino acids long. Trimming cost V 3 bases and J 6 bases; bases outside gene matches: 21. CDR3 coding DNA: TGCGCCAGCAGCCACCACGGGAGGGGGGGCATACGATTCTCCGCCGGGGAGCTGTTTTTT. Residues: CASSHHGRGGIRFSAGELFF.

The J gene is TRBJ2-1, the V gene TRBV4-1, with 7 bases matching TRBD1. The CDR3 consists of 17 residues. Per the germline V gene, CDR1 is MGHRA and CDR2 is YSYEKL. Trimming cost V 0 bases and J 5 bases; bases outside gene matches: 10. The CDR3 here is CASSQDQGTDADNEQFF. The CDR3 DNA sequence: TGCGCCAGCAGCCAAGATCAGGGGACAGATGCCGACAATGAGCAGTTCTTC.

CDR3 DNA: TGCAGCGTTGAAATACGGGGACTAGATATCTTCAGGGAGCAGTTCTTC. It encodes CSVEIRGLDIFREQFF. This chain connects TRBV29-1 to TRBJ2-1; TRBD2 matches at 8 bases. The CDR3 is 16 residues long. Germline assignment: CDR1 SQVTM and CDR2 ANQGSEA. J was trimmed by 10 bases and V by 2 bases; bases with no gene match: 16.

In the case of this clonotype: A read error may produce the germline difference seen at one junction end. The gene calls are TRBV7-2 and TRBJ2-1; 11 positions agree with TRBD2. The CDR3 length is 14 residues. Per germline, CDR1 SGHTA and CDR2 FQGNSA. The CDR3 is CASSASPGLAERFF. CDR3 DNA sequence: TGTGCCAGCAGCGCGAGTCCGGGACTAGCGGAGCGGTTCTTC.

This clonotype was counted only a few times. The chain uses TRBV4-3 and TRBJ2-7; weak D call: TRBD1 (5 bases). V was clipped by 1 base and J by 0 bases, with 10 bases between them. Germline CDR1 is LGHNA and CDR2 is YSLEER. The CDR3 sequence is 15 residues long. CDR3 region: CASSQGQTSSYEQYF. CDR3 bases: TGCGCCAGCAGCCAAGGACAGACGAGCTCCTACGAGCAGTACTTC.

This clonotype was seen many times. This chain links TRBV6-2 or TRBV6-3 with TRBJ2-1, with TRBD1 matching 7 bases. The V gene end was trimmed by 5 bases and the J gene end by 4 bases; junction bases not matched to a gene: 5. Germline V gives CDR1 MNHEY, CDR2 SVGEGT. This CDR3 is 14 amino acids long. The CDR3 DNA reads as TGTGCCAGCAGTCCCGGGACAGTTTACAATGAGCAGTTCTTC. This sequence encodes CASSPGTVYNEQFF.

Regarding this clonotype: A much larger clone sits a single nucleotide away, making a read error possible. The genes are TRBV7-9 and TRBJ2-6; no definite D call. Germline-derived CDR1 and CDR2 are SEHNR and FQNEAQ (reference sequence). CDR3 length: 13 residues. Trimming shortened V by 7 bases and J by 0 bases, and 4 bases separated the two germline ends. The CDR3 DNA sequence: TGTGCCAGCATCCTCTCTGGGGCCAACGTCCTGACTTTC. Translation gives CASILSGANVLTF.

This clonotype was counted a few times. This chain connects TRBV24-1 to TRBJ2-3; D uncertain. The CDR3 covers 13 residues. V dropped 5 bases and J dropped 4 bases, with 9 bases sitting between them. CDR1 and CDR2 from the germline V gene are KGHDR and SFDVKD. CDR3 in amino acids: CATSGYRPDTQYF. DNA for the CDR3: TGTGCCACCAGTGGGTATAGACCAGATACGCAGTATTTT.

The genes are TRBV7-8 and TRBJ2-5; 8 nucleotides match TRBD2. Germline CDR1 reads SGHVS; CDR2 reads FQNEAQ. The CDR3 sequence is 15 residues long. Trimming at V came to 4 bases and at J to 4 bases, leaving 8 bases not matched to a gene. CDR3 coding DNA: TGTGCCAGCAGCTGGAGTAGCGGGATTAGAGAGACCCAGTACTTC. This sequence encodes CASSWSSGIRETQYF.

A note on this clonotype: Mismatch with germline at one junction end may stem from a read error. The chain joins TRBV7-2 to TRBJ1-2; D not resolved. Germline CDR1 reads SGHTA; CDR2 reads FQGNSA. The CDR3 is made up of 14 amino acids. The CDR3 here is CASSPEGGLYDYTF. In DNA, the CDR3 is TGTGCCAGCAGCCCCGAGGGCGGTCTCTATGACTACACCTTC.

This clonotype was detected only a few times. The V call is TRBV10-3, the J call TRBJ2-5, with D maybe TRBD2 (6 bases). V lost 5 bases and J 5 bases, leaving 21 bases between the germline ends. The germline V gene has CDR1 ENHRY and CDR2 SYGVKD. The CDR3 totals 16 residues. This CDR3 reads CAISSAGRTVGETQYF. The CDR3 bases are TGTGCCATCAGTAGTGCGGGACGTACAGTGGGGGAGACCCAGTACTTC.

This clonotype has just a few counts. The V gene is TRBV12-3 or TRBV12-4, the J gene TRBJ2-3; 7 positions match TRBD2. V trimming: 5 bases; J trimming: 5 bases; junction bases outside the gene matches: 10. This CDR3 comprises 15 residues. In DNA form, the CDR3 reads TGTGCCAGCAGTCCCGCGGGAGAGCTAAGAGATACGCAGTATTTT. This codes for CASSPAGELRDTQYF.

The chain employs TRBV4-2 and TRBJ1-1, with D unresolved. CDR1 and CDR2 (germline): LGHNA, YNFKEQ. This CDR3 has 13 amino acids. Deletions cut 3 bases from V and 3 bases from J, with 8 bases between. The CDR3 nucleotides are TGTGCCAGCAGCCACCCTCAGGACACTGAAGCTTTCTTT. Its translation is CASSHPQDTEAFF.

This clonotype occurred a few times. DNA for the CDR3: TGCAGTGGCGAGACAGGGTACAATGAGCAGTTCTTC. This codes for CSGETGYNEQFF. This rearrangement joins TRBV20-1 to TRBJ2-1; the match to TRBD1 covers 7 bases. The CDR3 contains 12 residues. V lost 7 bases, J lost 4 bases, and 4 bases stayed unmatched. The germline gives CDR1 DFQATT, CDR2 SNEGSKA (reference sequence).

The gene calls are TRBV12-3 or TRBV12-4 and TRBJ1-2; TRBD1 might be the D (6 bases). V lost 2 bases and J lost 3, with 13 bases in between. The CDR3 has 15 amino acids. The CDR3 loop is CASSLRLRGHYGYTF. CDR3 nucleotides: TGTGCCAGCAGTTTACGTCTACGGGGGCACTATGGCTACACCTTC.

This clonotype was recorded a few times. This chain connects TRBV6-5 to TRBJ2-7; 9 nucleotides match TRBD1. The CDR3 is made up of 14 amino acids. Per the germline V gene, CDR1 is MNHEY and CDR2 is SVGAGI. The ends lost 4 bases at V and 5 bases at J; junction bases unmatched: 6. The CDR3 is CASSLGQGANEQYF. The DNA of the CDR3 is TGTGCCAGCAGTTTGGGACAGGGTGCCAACGAGCAGTACTTC.

V usage is TRBV6-5 and J usage is TRBJ1-6, with D maybe TRBD1 (5 bases). The length of the CDR3 is 14 residues. Germline CDR1 is MNHEY and CDR2 is SVGAGI. Trimming shortened V by 5 bases and J by 5 bases, and 10 bases separated the two germline ends. In nucleotides, the CDR3 is TGTGCCAGCAGTAGGGGACGGAATAATTCACCCCTCCACTTT. Its protein product is CASSRGRNNSPLHF.

The rearrangement uses TRBV20-1 and TRBJ1-5; D is perhaps TRBD1 (6 bases). Trimming removed 0 bases at V and 2 bases at J, with 11 bases between. There are 15 residues in the CDR3. CDR1 DFQATT and CDR2 SNEGSKA come from the germline V gene (reference sequence). CDR3 loop: CSARDRRGGNQPQHF. The CDR3 DNA sequence: TGCAGTGCTAGAGATCGCAGGGGCGGCAATCAGCCCCAGCATTTT.